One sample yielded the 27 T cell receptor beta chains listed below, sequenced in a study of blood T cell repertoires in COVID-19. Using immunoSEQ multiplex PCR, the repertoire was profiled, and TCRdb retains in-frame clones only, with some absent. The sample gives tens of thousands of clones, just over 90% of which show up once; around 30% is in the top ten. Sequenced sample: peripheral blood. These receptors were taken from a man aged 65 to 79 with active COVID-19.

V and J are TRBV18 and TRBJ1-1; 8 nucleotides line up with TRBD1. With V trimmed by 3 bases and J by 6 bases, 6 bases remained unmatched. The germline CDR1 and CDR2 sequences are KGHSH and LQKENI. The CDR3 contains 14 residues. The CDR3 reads CASSPDRVRAEAFF. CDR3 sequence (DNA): TGTGCCAGCTCACCGGACAGGGTAAGAGCTGAAGCTTTCTTT. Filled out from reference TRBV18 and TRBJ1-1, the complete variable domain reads NAGVMQNPRHLVRRRGQEARLRCSPMKGHSHVYWYRQLPEEGLKFMVYLQKENIIDESGMPKERFSAEFPKEGPSILRIQQVVRGDSAAYFCASSPDRVRAEAFFGQGTRLTVV.

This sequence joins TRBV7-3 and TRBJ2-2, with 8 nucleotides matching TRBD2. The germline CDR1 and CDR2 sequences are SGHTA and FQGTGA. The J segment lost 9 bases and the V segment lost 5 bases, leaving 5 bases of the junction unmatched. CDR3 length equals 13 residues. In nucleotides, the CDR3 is TGTGCCAGCAGCCGCCGGGAGGGCAGGGAGCTGTTTTTT. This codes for CASSRREGRELFF.

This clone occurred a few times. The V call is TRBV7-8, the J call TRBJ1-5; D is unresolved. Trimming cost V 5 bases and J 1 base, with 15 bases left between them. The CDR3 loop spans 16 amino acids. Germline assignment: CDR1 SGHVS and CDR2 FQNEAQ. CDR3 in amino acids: CASSPRTGMSNQPQHF. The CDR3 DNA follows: TGTGCCAGCAGCCCTAGGACGGGGATGAGCAATCAGCCCCAGCATTTT.

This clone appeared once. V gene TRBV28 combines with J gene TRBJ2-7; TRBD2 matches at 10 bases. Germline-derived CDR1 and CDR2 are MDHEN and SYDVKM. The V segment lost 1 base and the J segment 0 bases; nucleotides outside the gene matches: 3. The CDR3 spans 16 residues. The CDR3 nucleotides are TGTGCCAGCAGTTTATTCACTAGCGGGAACTCCTACGAGCAGTACTTC. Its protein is CASSLFTSGNSYEQYF.

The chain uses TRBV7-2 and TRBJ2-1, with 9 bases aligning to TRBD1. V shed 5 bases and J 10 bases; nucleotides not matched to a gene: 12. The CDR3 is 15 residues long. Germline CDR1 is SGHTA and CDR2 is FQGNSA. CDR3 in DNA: TGTGCCAGCAGCGGACCGGGACAGGGTAGGAGCGAGCAGTTCTTC. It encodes CASSGPGQGRSEQFF.

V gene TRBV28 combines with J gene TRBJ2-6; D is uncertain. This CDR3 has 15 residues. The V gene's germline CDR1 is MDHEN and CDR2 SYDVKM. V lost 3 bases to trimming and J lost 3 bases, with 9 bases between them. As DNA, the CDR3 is TGTGCCAGCAGTTTCCCGTCGGGTGGGGCCAACGTCCTGACTTTC. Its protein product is CASSFPSGGANVLTF. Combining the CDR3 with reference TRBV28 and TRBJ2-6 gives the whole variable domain DVKVTQSSRYLVKRTGEKVFLECVQDMDHENMFWYRQDPGLGLRLIYFSYDVKMKEKGDIPEGYSVSREKKERFSLILESASTNQTSMYLCASSFPSGGANVLTFGAGSRLTVL.

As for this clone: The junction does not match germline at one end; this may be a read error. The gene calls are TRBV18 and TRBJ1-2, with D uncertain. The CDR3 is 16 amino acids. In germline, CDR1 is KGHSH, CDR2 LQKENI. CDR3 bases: TGTACCAGCTCACCCACGGTTCTGCGGAACAACGTCGGCTACACCTTC. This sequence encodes CTSSPTVLRNNVGYTF.

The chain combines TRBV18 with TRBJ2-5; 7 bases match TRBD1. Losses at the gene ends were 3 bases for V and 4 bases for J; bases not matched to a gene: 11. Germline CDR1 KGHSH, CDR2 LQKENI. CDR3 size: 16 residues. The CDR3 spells CASSPMTGTVGETQYF. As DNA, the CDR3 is TGTGCCAGCTCACCGATGACAGGGACGGTTGGAGAGACCCAGTACTTC.

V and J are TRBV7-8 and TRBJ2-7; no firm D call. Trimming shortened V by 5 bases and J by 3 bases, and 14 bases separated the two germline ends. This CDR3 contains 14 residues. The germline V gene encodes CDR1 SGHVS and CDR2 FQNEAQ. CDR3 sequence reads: CASSPRSESYEQYF. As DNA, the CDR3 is TGTGCCAGCAGCCCTAGATCTGAAAGCTACGAGCAGTACTTC.

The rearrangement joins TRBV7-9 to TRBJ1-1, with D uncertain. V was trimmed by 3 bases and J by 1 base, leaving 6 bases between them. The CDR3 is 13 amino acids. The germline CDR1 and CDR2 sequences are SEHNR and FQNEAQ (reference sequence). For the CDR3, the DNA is TGTGCCAGCAGCTTCGGAGGGAACACTGAAGCTTTCTTT. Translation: CASSFGGNTEAFF.

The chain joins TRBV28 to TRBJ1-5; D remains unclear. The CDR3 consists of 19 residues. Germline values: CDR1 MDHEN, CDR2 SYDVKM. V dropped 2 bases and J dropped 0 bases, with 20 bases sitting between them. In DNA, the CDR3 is TGTGCCAGCAGTTTACCGGGGAACCGAAGAAGTTATAGCAATCAGCCCCAGCATTTT. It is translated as CASSLPGNRRSYSNQPQHF.

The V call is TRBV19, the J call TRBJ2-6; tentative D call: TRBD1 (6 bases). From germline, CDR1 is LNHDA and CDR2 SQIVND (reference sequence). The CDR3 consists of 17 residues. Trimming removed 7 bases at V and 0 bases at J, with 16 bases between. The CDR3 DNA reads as TGTGCCAGTACCTCCGGGACACCGAGCTCTGGGGCCAACGTCCTGACTTTC. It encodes CASTSGTPSSGANVLTF.

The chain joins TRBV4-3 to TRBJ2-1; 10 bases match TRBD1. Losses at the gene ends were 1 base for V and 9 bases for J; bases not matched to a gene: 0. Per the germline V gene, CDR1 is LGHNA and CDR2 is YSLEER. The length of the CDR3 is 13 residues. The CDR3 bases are TGCGCCAGCAGCCAAGGACAGGGGGCTGAGCAGTTCTTC. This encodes CASSQGQGAEQFF.

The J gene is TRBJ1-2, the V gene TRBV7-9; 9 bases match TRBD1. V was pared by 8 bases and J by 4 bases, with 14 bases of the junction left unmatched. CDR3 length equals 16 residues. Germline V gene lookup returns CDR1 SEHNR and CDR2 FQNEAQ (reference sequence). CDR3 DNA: TGTGCCAGCGCGCCGTACAGGGGGCGGTTTTTCTATGGCTACACCTTC. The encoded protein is CASAPYRGRFFYGYTF.

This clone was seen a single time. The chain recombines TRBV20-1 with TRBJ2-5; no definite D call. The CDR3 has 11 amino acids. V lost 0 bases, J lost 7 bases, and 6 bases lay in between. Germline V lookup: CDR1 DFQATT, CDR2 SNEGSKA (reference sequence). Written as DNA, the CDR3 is TGCAGTGCTAGAGAACGAGGGACCCAGTACTTC. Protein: CSARERGTQYF.

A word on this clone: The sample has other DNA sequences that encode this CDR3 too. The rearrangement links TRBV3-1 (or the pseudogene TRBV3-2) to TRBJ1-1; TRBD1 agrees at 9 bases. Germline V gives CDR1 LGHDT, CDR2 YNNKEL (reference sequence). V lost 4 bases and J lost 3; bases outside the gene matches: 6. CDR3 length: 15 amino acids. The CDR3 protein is CASSRTGTGYTEAFF. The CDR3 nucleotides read TGTGCCAGCAGCCGAACCGGGACAGGGTACACTGAAGCTTTCTTT.

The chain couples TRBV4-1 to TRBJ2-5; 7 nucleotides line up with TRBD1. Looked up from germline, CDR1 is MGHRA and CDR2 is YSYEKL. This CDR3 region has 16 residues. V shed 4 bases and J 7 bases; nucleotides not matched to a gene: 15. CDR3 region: CASSPPGQVEWRTQYF. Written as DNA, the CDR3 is TGCGCCAGCAGCCCCCCTGGACAGGTGGAGTGGAGGACCCAGTACTTC.

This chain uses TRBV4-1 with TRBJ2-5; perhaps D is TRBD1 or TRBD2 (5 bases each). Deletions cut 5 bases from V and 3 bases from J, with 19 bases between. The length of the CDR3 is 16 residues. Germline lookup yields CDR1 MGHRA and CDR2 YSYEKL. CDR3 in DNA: TGCGCCAGCAGCAAAGGGGCTTGGACGGGGAAAGAGACCCAGTACTTC. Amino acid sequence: CASSKGAWTGKETQYF.

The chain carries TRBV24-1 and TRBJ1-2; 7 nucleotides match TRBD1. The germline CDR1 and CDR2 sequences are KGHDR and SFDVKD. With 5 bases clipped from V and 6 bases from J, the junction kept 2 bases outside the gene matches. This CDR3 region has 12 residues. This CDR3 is CATSGRGHGYTF. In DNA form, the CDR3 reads TGTGCCACCAGTGGTAGGGGGCATGGCTACACCTTC.

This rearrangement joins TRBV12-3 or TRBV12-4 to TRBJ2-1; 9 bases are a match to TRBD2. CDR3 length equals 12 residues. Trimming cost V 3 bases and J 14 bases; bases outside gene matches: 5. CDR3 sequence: CASSFSGGREFF. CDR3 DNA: TGTGCCAGCAGTTTCAGCGGGGGGCGGGAGTTCTTC.

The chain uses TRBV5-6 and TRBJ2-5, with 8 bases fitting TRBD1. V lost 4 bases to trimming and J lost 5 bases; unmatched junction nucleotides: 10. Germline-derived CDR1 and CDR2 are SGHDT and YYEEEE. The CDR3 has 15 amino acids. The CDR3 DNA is TGTGCCAGCAGCCGGTTCAGGGGGCGACGGGAGACCCAGTACTTC. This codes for CASSRFRGRRETQYF. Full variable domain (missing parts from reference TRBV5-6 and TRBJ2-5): DAGVTQSPTHLIKTRGQQVTLRCSPKSGHDTVSWYQQALGQGPQFIFQYYEEEERQRGNFPDRFSGHQFPNYSSELNVNALLLGDSALYLCASSRFRGRRETQYFGPGTRLLVL.

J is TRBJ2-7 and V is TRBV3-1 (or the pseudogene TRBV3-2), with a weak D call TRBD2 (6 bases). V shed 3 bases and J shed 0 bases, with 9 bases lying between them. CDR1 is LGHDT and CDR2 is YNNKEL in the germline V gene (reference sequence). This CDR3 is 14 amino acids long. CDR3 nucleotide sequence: TGTGCCAGCAGCCAGACGGACTACTCCTACGAGCAGTACTTC. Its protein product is CASSQTDYSYEQYF.

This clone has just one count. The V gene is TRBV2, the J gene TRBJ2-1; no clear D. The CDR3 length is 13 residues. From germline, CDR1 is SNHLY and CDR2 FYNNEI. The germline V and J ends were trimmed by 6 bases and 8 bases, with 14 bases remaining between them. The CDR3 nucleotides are TGTGCCAGCAGCAACACCGTCCCCTATGAGCAGTTCTTC. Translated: CASSNTVPYEQFF.

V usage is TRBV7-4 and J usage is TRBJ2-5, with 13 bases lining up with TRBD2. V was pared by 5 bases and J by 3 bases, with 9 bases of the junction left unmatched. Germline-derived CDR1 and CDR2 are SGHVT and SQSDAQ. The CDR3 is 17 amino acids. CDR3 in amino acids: CASSPSGTSGNEETQYF. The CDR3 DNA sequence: TGTGCCAGCAGCCCCTCGGGGACTAGCGGGAATGAAGAGACCCAGTACTTC.

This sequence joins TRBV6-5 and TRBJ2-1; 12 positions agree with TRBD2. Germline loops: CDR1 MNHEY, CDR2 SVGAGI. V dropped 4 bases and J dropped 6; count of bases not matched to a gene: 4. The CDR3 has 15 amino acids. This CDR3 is CASSSTSGGVNEQFF. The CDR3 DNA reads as TGTGCCAGCAGTTCGACTAGCGGGGGTGTCAATGAGCAGTTCTTC.

Here the CDR3 DNA reads TGTGCCAGCTGGACAGGCCTGAGCTACACCTTC. Amino acids: CASWTGLSYTF. This chain joins TRBV25-1 and TRBJ1-2; 7 positions agree with TRBD1. The CDR3 has 11 amino acids. Per germline, CDR1 MGHDK and CDR2 SYGVNS. V trimming: 8 bases; J trimming: 9 bases; junction bases outside the gene matches: 6.

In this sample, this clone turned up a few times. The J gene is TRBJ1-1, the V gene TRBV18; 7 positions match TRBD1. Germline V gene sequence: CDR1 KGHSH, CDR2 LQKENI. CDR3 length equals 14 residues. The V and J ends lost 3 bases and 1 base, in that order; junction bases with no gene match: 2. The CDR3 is CASSPDRTNTEAFF. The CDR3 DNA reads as TGTGCCAGCTCACCGGACAGGACGAACACTGAAGCTTTCTTT.